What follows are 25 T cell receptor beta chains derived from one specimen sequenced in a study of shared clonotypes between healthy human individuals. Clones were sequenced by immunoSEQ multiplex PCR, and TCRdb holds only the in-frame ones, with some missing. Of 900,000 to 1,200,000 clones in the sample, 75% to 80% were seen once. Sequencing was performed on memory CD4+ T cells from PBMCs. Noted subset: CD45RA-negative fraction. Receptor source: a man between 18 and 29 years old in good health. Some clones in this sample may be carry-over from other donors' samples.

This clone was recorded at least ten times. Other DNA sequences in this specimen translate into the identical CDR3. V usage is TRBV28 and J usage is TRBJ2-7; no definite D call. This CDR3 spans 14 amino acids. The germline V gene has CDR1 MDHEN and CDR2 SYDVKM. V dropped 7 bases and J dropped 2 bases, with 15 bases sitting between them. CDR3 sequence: CASMYGGSTYEQYF. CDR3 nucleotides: TGTGCCAGCATGTATGGCGGATCCACCTACGAGCAGTACTTC.

Here the CDR3 reads CASSAREPYNEQFF. The CDR3 nucleotides read TGTGCCAGCAGCGCGCGGGAGCCCTACAATGAGCAGTTCTTC. The chain recombines TRBV7-9 with TRBJ2-1, with TRBD2 matching over 7 bases. The junction had 3 bases not matched to a gene; V was cut back by 5 bases and J by 2 bases. The V gene's germline CDR1 is SEHNR and CDR2 FQNEAQ (reference sequence). This CDR3 spans 14 amino acids. Supplemented by reference TRBV7-9 and TRBJ2-1, the full variable domain reads DTGVSQNPRHKITKRGQNVTFRCDPISEHNRLYWYRQTLGQGPEFLTYFQNEAQLEKSRLLSDRFSAERPKGSFSTLEIQRTEQGDSAMYLCASSAREPYNEQFFGPGTRLTVL.

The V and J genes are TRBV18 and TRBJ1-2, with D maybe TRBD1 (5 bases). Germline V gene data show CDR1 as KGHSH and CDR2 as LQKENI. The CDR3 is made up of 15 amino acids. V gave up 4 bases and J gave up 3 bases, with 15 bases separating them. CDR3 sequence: CASSLAGGVDYGYTF. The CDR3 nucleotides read TGTGCCAGCTCACTGGCCGGGGGAGTCGACTATGGCTACACCTTC.

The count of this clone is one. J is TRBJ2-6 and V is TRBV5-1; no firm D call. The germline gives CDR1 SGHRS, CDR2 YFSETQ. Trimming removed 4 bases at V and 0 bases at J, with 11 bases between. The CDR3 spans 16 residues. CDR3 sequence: CASSEIIISGANVLTF. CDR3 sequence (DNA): TGCGCCAGCAGCGAAATAATTATCTCTGGGGCCAACGTCCTGACTTTC. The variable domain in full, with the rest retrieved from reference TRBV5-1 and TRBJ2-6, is KAGVTQTPRYLIKTRGQQVTLSCSPISGHRSVSWYQQTPGQGLQFLFEYFSETQRNKGNFPGRFSGRQFSNSRSEMNVSTLELGDSALYLCASSEIIISGANVLTFGAGSRLTVL.

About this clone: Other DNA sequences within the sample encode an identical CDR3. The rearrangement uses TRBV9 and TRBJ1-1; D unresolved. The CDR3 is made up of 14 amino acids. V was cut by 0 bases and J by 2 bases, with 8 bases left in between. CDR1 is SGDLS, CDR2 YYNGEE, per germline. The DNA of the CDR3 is TGTGCCAGCAGCGTAGGGACGGCTAACACTGAAGCTTTCTTT. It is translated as CASSVGTANTEAFF.

CDR3 sequence reads: CASSAIWGSNEQFF. The CDR3 DNA follows: TGTGCCAGCAGTGCCATATGGGGGTCCAATGAGCAGTTCTTC. The chain is built from TRBV6-1 and TRBJ2-1, with D perhaps given as TRBD1 or TRBD2 (5 bases each). The CDR3 covers 14 residues. The V gene lost 4 bases and the J gene lost 6 bases, with 13 bases spanning the gap. Germline CDR1 reads MNHNS; CDR2 reads SASEGT.

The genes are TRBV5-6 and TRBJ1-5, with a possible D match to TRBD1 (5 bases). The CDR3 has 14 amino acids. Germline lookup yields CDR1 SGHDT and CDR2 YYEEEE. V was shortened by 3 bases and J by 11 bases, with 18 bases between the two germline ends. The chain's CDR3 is CASSSPGVGGAQHF. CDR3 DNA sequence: TGTGCCAGCAGCTCCCCCGGCGTAGGAGGGGCCCAGCATTTT.

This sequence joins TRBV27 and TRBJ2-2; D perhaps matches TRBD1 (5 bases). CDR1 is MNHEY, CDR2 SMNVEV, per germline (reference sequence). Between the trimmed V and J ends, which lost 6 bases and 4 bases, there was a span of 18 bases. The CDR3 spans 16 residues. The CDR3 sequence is CASSRRQGRSTGELFF. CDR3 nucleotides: TGTGCCAGCAGCCGAAGGCAGGGTAGAAGCACCGGGGAGCTGTTTTTT.

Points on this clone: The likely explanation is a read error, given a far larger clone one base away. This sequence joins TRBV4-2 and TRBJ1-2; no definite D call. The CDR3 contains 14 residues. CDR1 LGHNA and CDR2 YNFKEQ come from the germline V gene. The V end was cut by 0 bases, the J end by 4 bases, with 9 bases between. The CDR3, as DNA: TGTGCCAGCAGCCAAGATACGGGGTTCTATGGCTACACCTTC. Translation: CASSQDTGFYGYTF.

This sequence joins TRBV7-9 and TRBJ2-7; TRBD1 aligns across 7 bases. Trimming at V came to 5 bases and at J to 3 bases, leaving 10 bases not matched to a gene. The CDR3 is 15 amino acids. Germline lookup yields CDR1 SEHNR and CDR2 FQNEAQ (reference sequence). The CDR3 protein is CASSVGQPELYEQYF. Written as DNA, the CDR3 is TGTGCCAGCAGCGTGGGACAGCCCGAACTCTACGAGCAGTACTTC.

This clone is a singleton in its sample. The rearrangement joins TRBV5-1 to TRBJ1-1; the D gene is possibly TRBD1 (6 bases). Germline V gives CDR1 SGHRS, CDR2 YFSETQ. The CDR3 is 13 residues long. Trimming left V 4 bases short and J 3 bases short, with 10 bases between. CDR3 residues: CASSTGSDTEAFF. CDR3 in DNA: TGCGCCAGCAGCACAGGGTCGGACACTGAAGCTTTCTTT. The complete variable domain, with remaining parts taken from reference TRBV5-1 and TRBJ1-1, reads KAGVTQTPRYLIKTRGQQVTLSCSPISGHRSVSWYQQTPGQGLQFLFEYFSETQRNKGNFPGRFSGRQFSNSRSEMNVSTLELGDSALYLCASSTGSDTEAFFGQGTRLTVV.

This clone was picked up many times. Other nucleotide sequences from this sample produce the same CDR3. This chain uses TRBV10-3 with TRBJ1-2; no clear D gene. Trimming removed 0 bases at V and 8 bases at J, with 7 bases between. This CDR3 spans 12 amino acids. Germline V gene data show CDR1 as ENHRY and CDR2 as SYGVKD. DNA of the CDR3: TGTGCCATCAGTGAGTCAGGGTTGGGCTACACCTTC. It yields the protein CAISESGLGYTF.

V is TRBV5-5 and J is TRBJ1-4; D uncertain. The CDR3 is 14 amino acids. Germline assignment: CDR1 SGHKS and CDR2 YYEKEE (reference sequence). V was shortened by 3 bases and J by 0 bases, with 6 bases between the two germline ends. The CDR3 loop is CASSSIPTNEKLFF. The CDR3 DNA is TGTGCCAGCAGCTCTATTCCAACTAATGAAAAACTGTTTTTT.

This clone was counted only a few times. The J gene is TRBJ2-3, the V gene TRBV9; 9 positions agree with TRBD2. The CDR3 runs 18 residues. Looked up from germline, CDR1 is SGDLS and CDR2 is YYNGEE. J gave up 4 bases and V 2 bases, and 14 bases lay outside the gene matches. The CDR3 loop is CASSVRLAAPRRADTQYF. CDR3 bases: TGTGCCAGCAGCGTCAGACTAGCGGCCCCCCGGCGCGCAGATACGCAGTATTTT.

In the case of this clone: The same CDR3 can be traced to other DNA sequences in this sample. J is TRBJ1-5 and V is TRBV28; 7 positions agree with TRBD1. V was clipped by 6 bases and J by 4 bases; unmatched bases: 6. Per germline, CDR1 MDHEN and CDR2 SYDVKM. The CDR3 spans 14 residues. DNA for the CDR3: TGTGCCAGCAGCCTATTACAGGGGAATCAGCCCCAGCATTTT. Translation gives CASSLLQGNQPQHF.

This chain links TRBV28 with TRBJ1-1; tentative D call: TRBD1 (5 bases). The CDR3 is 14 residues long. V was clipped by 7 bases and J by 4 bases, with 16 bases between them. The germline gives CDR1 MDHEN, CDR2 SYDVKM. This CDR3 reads CASTPPGRGTEAFF. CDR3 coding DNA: TGTGCCAGCACCCCCCCAGGGAGGGGCACTGAAGCTTTCTTT.

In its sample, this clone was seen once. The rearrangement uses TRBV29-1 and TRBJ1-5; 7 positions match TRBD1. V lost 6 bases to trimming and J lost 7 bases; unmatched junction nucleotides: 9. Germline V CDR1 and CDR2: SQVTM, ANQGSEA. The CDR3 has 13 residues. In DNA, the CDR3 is TGCAGCGTCGGGACAGACCCAGGGCAGCCCCAGCATTTT. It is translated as CSVGTDPGQPQHF.

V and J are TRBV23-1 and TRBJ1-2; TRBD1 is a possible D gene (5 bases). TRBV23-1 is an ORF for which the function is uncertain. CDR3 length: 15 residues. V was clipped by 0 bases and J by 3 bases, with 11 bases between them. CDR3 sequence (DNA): TGCGCCAGCAGTCAATCGGAGGGGCCAGACTATGGCTACACCTTC. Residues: CASSQSEGPDYGYTF.

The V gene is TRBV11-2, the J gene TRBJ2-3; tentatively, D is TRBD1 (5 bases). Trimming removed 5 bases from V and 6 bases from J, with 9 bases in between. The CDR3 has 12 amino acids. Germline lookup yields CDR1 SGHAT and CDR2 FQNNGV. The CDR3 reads CASSADSDTQYF. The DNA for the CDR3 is TGTGCCAGCAGCGCAGACAGTGATACGCAGTATTTT.

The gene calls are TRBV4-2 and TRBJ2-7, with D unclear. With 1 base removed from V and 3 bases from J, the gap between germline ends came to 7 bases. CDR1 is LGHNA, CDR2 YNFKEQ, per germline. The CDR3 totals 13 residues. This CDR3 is CASSQGISYEQYF. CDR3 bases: TGTGCCAGCAGCCAAGGAATCAGCTACGAGCAGTACTTC.

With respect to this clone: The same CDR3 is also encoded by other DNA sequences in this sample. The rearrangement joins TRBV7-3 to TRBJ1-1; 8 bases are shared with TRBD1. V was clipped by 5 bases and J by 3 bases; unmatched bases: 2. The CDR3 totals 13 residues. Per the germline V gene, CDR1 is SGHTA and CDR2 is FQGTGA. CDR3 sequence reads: CASSTQGDTEAFF. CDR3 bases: TGTGCCAGCAGCACACAGGGGGACACTGAAGCTTTCTTT.

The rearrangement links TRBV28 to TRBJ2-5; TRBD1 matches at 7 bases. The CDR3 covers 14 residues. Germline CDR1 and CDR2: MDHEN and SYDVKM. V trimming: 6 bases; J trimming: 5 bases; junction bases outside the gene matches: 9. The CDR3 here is CASRPLDRVETQYF. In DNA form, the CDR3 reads TGTGCCAGCAGACCTCTCGACAGGGTGGAGACCCAGTACTTC. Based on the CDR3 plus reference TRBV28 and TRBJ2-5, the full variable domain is DVKVTQSSRYLVKRTGEKVFLECVQDMDHENMFWYRQDPGLGLRLIYFSYDVKMKEKGDIPEGYSVSREKKERFSLILESASTNQTSMYLCASRPLDRVETQYFGPGTRLLVL.

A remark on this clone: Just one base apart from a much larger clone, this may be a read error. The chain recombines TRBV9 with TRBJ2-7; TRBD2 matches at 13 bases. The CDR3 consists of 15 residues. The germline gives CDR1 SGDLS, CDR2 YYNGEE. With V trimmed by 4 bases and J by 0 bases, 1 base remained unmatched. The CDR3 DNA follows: TGTGCCAGCAGCCGGACTAGCGGGAGCTCCTACGAGCAGTACTTC. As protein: CASSRTSGSSYEQYF.

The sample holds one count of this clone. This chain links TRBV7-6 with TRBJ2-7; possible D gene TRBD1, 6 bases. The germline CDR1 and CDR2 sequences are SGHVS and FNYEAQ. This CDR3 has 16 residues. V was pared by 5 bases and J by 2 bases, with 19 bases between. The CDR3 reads CASSENSRDKAYEQYF. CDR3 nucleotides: TGTGCCAGCAGCGAGAACTCCCGGGACAAAGCCTACGAGCAGTACTTC. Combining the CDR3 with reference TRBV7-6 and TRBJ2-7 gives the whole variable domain GAGVSQSPRYKVTKRGQDVALRCDPISGHVSLYWYRQALGQGPEFLTYFNYEAQQDKSGLPNDRFSAERPEGSISTLTIQRTEQRDSAMYRCASSENSRDKAYEQYFGPGTRLTVT.

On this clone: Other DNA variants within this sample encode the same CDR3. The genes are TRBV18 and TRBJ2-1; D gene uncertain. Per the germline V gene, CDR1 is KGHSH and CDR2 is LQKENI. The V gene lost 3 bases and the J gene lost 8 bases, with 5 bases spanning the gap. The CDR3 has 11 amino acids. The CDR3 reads CASSPKDEQFF. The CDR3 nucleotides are TGTGCCAGCTCACCGAAGGATGAGCAGTTCTTC.